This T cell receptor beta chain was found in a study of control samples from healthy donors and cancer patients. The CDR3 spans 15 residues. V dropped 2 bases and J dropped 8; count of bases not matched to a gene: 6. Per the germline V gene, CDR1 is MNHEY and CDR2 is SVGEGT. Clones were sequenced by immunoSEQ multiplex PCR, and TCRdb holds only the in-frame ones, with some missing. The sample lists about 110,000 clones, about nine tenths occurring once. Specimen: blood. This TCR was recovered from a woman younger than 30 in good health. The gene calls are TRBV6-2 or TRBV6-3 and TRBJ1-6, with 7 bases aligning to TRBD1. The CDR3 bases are TGTGCCAGCAGTTACATGCAGGGGGTGGATTCACCCCTCCACTTT. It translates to CASSYMQGVDSPLHF.